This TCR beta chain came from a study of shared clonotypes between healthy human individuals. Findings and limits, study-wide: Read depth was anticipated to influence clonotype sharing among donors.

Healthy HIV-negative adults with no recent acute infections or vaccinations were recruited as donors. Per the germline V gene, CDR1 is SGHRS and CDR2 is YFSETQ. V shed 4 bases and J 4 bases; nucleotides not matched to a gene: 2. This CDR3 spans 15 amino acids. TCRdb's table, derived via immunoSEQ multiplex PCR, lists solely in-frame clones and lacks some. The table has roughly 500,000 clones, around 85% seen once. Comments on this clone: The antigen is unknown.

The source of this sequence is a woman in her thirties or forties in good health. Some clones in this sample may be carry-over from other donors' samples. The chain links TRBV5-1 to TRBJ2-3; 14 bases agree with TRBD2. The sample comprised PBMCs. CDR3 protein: CASSQTSGRADTQYF. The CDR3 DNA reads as TGCGCCAGCAGCCAGACTAGCGGGAGGGCAGATACGCAGTATTTT. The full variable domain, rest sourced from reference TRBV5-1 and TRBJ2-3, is KAGVTQTPRYLIKTRGQQVTLSCSPISGHRSVSWYQQTPGQGLQFLFEYFSETQRNKGNFPGRFSGRQFSNSRSEMNVSTLELGDSALYLCASSQTSGRADTQYFGPGTRLTVL.